This passage covers 32 T cell receptor beta chains from one sample sequenced in a study of blood T cells in healthy people across ages. Primers used in a second PCR of about 6 to 11 cycles were a sample-barcoded 5' primer and a J-beta primer mix. A single record per CDR3 protein comes from TCRdb applying MiXCR to the 5' RACE reads. The table has 1,500,000 or so distinct CDR3 sequences, approximately 39% seen once. The sample was blood. The receptor set was obtained from a woman between 18 and 29 years old in good health.

A few counts support this clonotype. V usage is TRBV29-1 and J usage is TRBJ2-7; no firm D call. Germline V gene sequence: CDR1 SQVTM, CDR2 ANQGSEA. The CDR3 contains 11 residues. V lost 4 bases to trimming and J lost 2 bases, with 6 bases between them. CDR3 in DNA: TGCAGCGTTGGACAACCCTACGAGCAGTACTTC. It specifies CSVGQPYEQYF.

The CDR3 DNA sequence: TGCAGTGCTAGCAAGCAGCAAGAGACCCAGTACTTC. The encoded protein is CSASKQQETQYF. V gene TRBV20-1 combines with J gene TRBJ2-5; D gene unclear. The CDR3 totals 12 residues. Per germline, CDR1 DFQATT and CDR2 SNEGSKA (reference sequence). Trimming took off 3 bases at V and 2 bases at J, with 7 bases between the two ends.

This chain uses TRBV4-1 with TRBJ2-7; 9 bases agree with TRBD1. Trimming cost V 3 bases and J 4 bases; bases outside gene matches: 4. CDR1 MGHRA and CDR2 YSYEKL come from the germline V gene. There are 14 residues in the CDR3. CDR3 in DNA: TGCGCCAGCAGCCACTCGGGACAGGGTTACGAGCAGTACTTC. It codes for CASSHSGQGYEQYF.

Concerning this clonotype itself: Sequence at one end of the junction differs from germline and may be a read error. The rearrangement links TRBV5-1 to TRBJ1-3; D call uncertain. This CDR3 region has 17 residues. Germline V gives CDR1 SGHRS, CDR2 YFSETQ. CDR3 loop: CASSPQMTSYSGSTIYF. The CDR3 DNA reads as TGCGCCAGCAGCCCCCAAATGACGAGTTACTCTGGAAGCACCATATATTTT.

The V gene is TRBV7-2, the J gene TRBJ2-3; D unresolved. The germline CDR1 and CDR2 sequences are SGHTA and FQGNSA. This CDR3 is built from 14 residues. Trimming left V 5 bases short and J 8 bases short, with 17 bases between. The CDR3 loop is CASSLLRRSGTQYF. In DNA, the CDR3 is TGTGCCAGCAGCCTATTACGCCGGTCAGGTACGCAGTATTTT.

This clonotype has only a few counts. A read error may account for a junction end that differs from germline. The rearrangement uses TRBV7-2 and TRBJ2-7; D tentatively reads TRBD1 or TRBD2 (6 bases each). The CDR3 is made up of 15 amino acids. Germline CDR1 is SGHTA and CDR2 is FQGNSA. CDR3 protein: CASSFFGGGLYERYF. The CDR3 nucleotides read TGTGCCAGCAGCTTCTTTGGTGGGGGGCTCTACGAGCGGTACTTC. Using reference TRBV7-2 and TRBJ2-7 for the parts outside the CDR3, the full variable domain is GAGVSQSPSNKVTEKGKDVELRCDPISGHTALYWYRQSLGQGLEFLIYFQGNSAPDKSGLPSDRFSAERTGGSVSTLTIQRTQQEDSAVYLCASSFFGGGLYERYFGPGTRLTVT.

The V gene is TRBV7-2, the J gene TRBJ1-2; D is unclear. The CDR3 loop spans 14 amino acids. The V gene's germline CDR1 is SGHTA and CDR2 FQGNSA. Trimming left V 5 bases short and J 0 bases short, with 10 bases between. The CDR3 DNA is TGTGCCAGCAGCCGACCAGTATCTAACTATGGCTACACCTTC. Amino acid sequence: CASSRPVSNYGYTF.

This clonotype occurred a few times. The J gene is TRBJ2-6, the V gene TRBV24-1, with D unclear. Germline V CDR1 and CDR2: KGHDR, SFDVKD. The ends were cut back, 4 bases at V and 2 bases at J, with 8 bases in the middle. The length of the CDR3 is 15 residues. CDR3 sequence reads: CATSDGRTGANVLTF. DNA of the CDR3: TGTGCCACCAGTGACGGAAGGACTGGGGCCAACGTCCTGACTTTC.

This chain joins TRBV7-2 and TRBJ2-1; possibly TRBD2 for D (5 bases). The CDR3 contains 14 residues. V was cut by 2 bases and J by 3 bases, with 8 bases left in between. Germline CDR1 is SGHTA and CDR2 is FQGNSA. CDR3 sequence: CASSLSAGYNEQFF. CDR3 nucleotide sequence: TGTGCCAGCAGCTTAAGCGCGGGCTACAATGAGCAGTTCTTC.

The J gene is TRBJ1-1, the V gene TRBV20-1; tentative D call: TRBD1 (5 bases). This CDR3 is 14 amino acids long. V lost 2 bases and J 4 bases, leaving 14 bases between the germline ends. Germline CDR1 DFQATT, CDR2 SNEGSKA (reference sequence). CDR3 bases: TGCAGTGCTAGATCCCCAGGGATGATCACTGAAGCTTTCTTT. Protein product: CSARSPGMITEAFF.

This sequence joins TRBV20-1 and TRBJ2-1, with D perhaps TRBD1 or TRBD2 (5 bases each). This CDR3 comprises 14 residues. Germline loops: CDR1 DFQATT, CDR2 SNEGSKA (reference sequence). V was trimmed by 5 bases and J by 5 bases, leaving 16 bases between them. CDR3 loop: CSAQAPGTHNEQFF. DNA for the CDR3: TGCAGTGCTCAAGCGCCCGGGACCCACAATGAGCAGTTCTTC.

The CDR3 here is CSARDYSHNEQFF. CDR3 DNA sequence: TGCAGTGCTAGGGACTACTCACACAATGAGCAGTTCTTC. The chain employs TRBV20-1 and TRBJ2-1, with D maybe TRBD2 (6 bases). Germline CDR1 reads DFQATT; CDR2 reads SNEGSKA (reference sequence). The CDR3 has 13 residues. Deletions cut 3 bases from V and 5 bases from J, with 11 bases between.

The chain links TRBV19 to TRBJ1-2; D uncertain. CDR1 is LNHDA, CDR2 SQIVND, per germline (reference sequence). V was shortened by 5 bases and J by 5 bases, with 21 bases between the two germline ends. The CDR3 length is 16 residues. The CDR3 DNA reads TGTGCCAGTAGTGACCACCTCGGTGGGGTTGGGTATGGCTACACCTTC. It encodes CASSDHLGGVGYGYTF.

CDR3 in amino acids: CSVGGLTQETQYF. The DNA of the CDR3 is TGCAGCGTGGGCGGACTTACACAAGAGACCCAGTACTTC. The chain combines TRBV29-1 with TRBJ2-5; weak D call: TRBD2 (5 bases). This CDR3 spans 13 amino acids. Germline assignment: CDR1 SQVTM and CDR2 ANQGSEA. Trimming took 6 bases from V and 2 from J, leaving 13 bases between them.

J is TRBJ2-1 and V is TRBV7-2; TRBD1 or TRBD2 may be the D gene (5 bases each). Germline V gene sequence: CDR1 SGHTA, CDR2 FQGNSA. The ends were cut back, 5 bases at V and 10 bases at J, with 15 bases in the middle. This CDR3 is built from 13 residues. The CDR3 bases are TGTGCCAGCAGCACTCGACGGGGCAAGGAGCAGTTCTTC. It yields the protein CASSTRRGKEQFF.

This clonotype was recorded a few times. The chain joins TRBV20-1 to TRBJ2-1; 7 bases fit TRBD2. The CDR3 runs to 16 residues. After removal of 0 bases from V and 1 base from J, the junction contained 6 bases not matched to a gene. The V gene's germline CDR1 is DFQATT and CDR2 SNEGSKA (reference sequence). The CDR3 region is CSARDMAAGSYNEQFF. CDR3 DNA: TGCAGTGCTAGAGATATGGCAGCGGGATCCTACAATGAGCAGTTCTTC.

The chain combines TRBV4-2 with TRBJ1-2; D may be TRBD1 (5 bases). The V gene lost 0 bases and the J gene lost 8 bases, with 22 bases spanning the gap. The CDR3 covers 17 residues. Germline values: CDR1 LGHNA, CDR2 YNFKEQ. DNA for the CDR3: TGTGCCAGCAGCCAAGAAGGTTTTTGGGACGCCCCTCCCGGCTACACCTTC. As protein: CASSQEGFWDAPPGYTF.

The gene calls are TRBV11-1 and TRBJ2-4; a weak D match, TRBD1 (6 bases). Germline CDR1 SGHAT, CDR2 FQDESV (reference sequence). The CDR3 contains 17 residues. V was pared by 5 bases and J by 1 base, with 18 bases between. In nucleotides, the CDR3 is TGTGCCAGCAGCGGGACATTTCCGGCGAGGGCCAAAAACATTCAGTACTTC. Translating gives CASSGTFPARAKNIQYF. Based on the CDR3 plus reference TRBV11-1 and TRBJ2-4, the full variable domain is EAEVAQSPRYKITEKSQAVAFWCDPISGHATLYWYRQILGQGPELLVQFQDESVVDDSQLPKDRFSAERLKGVDSTLKIQPAELGDSAMYLCASSGTFPARAKNIQYFGAGTRLSVL.

The chain combines TRBV4-1 with TRBJ2-2, with D hard to call. Germline-derived CDR1 and CDR2 are MGHRA and YSYEKL. Trimming shortened V by 0 bases and J by 1 base, and 6 bases separated the two germline ends. This CDR3 has 15 residues. CDR3 amino acids: CASSQDAVNTGELFF. DNA for the CDR3: TGCGCCAGCAGCCAAGATGCGGTGAACACCGGGGAGCTGTTTTTT.

CDR3 sequence (DNA): TGCAGCGTTGGCGGACGGGACCCTAGGGGCTACACCTTC. It translates to CSVGGRDPRGYTF. The J gene is TRBJ1-2, the V gene TRBV29-1; the D gene is possibly TRBD1 (5 bases). CDR3 length: 13 amino acids. The V and J ends lost 4 bases and 8 bases respectively, with 17 bases between them. Germline V CDR1 and CDR2: SQVTM, ANQGSEA. Together with reference TRBV29-1 and TRBJ1-2, the CDR3 gives the full variable domain: SAVISQKPSRDICQRGTSLTIQCQVDSQVTMMFWYRQQPGQSLTLIATANQGSEATYESGFVIDKFPISRPNLTFSTLTVSNMSPEDSSIYLCSVGGRDPRGYTFGSGTRLTVV.

This rearrangement joins TRBV9 to TRBJ2-1, with a weak D call TRBD2 (5 bases). V lost 2 bases, J lost 7 bases, and 19 bases lay in between. CDR1 SGDLS and CDR2 YYNGEE come from the germline V gene. The CDR3 totals 16 residues. CDR3 region: CASSVSRLVTGNEQFF. The CDR3 DNA reads TGTGCCAGCAGCGTTAGCAGGCTCGTCACGGGGAATGAGCAGTTCTTC.

CDR3 residues: CSVERLAGANEQFF. The CDR3 bases are TGCAGCGTTGAGAGACTAGCGGGAGCTAATGAGCAGTTCTTC. The chain carries TRBV29-1 and TRBJ2-1; TRBD2 matches 12 bases. Losses at the gene ends were 3 bases for V and 7 bases for J; bases not matched to a gene: 4. The CDR3 is 14 amino acids. Germline assignment: CDR1 SQVTM and CDR2 ANQGSEA.

The chain carries TRBV7-9 and TRBJ2-6; the D is unclear. V dropped 5 bases and J dropped 0 bases, with 5 bases sitting between them. Germline V gene sequence: CDR1 SEHNR, CDR2 FQNEAQ (reference sequence). There are 14 residues in the CDR3. The CDR3 DNA follows: TGTGCCAGCAGCGGTAACTCTGGGGCCAACGTCCTGACTTTC. It encodes CASSGNSGANVLTF.

V usage is TRBV25-1 and J usage is TRBJ2-3; the D is unclear. In germline, CDR1 is MGHDK, CDR2 SYGVNS. There are 14 residues in the CDR3. V lost 3 bases, J lost 0 bases, and 7 bases lay in between. CDR3 in amino acids: CASSEVGSTDTQYF. The CDR3 coding sequence is TGTGCCAGCAGTGAGGTAGGGAGCACAGATACGCAGTATTTT.

This clonotype showed up many times. V and J are TRBV4-1 and TRBJ2-7; D perhaps matches TRBD1 (6 bases). The CDR3 runs 14 residues. The germline V gene has CDR1 MGHRA and CDR2 YSYEKL. The V end was cut by 4 bases, the J end by 4 bases, with 14 bases between. CDR3 DNA: TGCGCCAGCAGCCCTCGATGGACAGCATACGAGCAGTACTTC. Residues: CASSPRWTAYEQYF.

This clonotype was seen a few times. The J gene is TRBJ2-3, the V gene TRBV28, with 9 bases lining up with TRBD1. Looked up from germline, CDR1 is MDHEN and CDR2 is SYDVKM. With V trimmed by 5 bases and J by 5 bases, 5 bases remained unmatched. CDR3 length: 14 amino acids. The CDR3 nucleotides read TGTGCCAGCAGTATCGGGACAGGGAGAGATACGCAGTATTTT. Translated: CASSIGTGRDTQYF.

The V and J genes are TRBV7-9 and TRBJ2-4, with D perhaps TRBD1 (5 bases). TRBJ2-5 explains the end of the DNA better; the J call may be wrong. The CDR3 length is 15 residues. Germline loops: CDR1 SEHNR, CDR2 FQNEAQ (reference sequence). The CDR3 here is CASSLLEQDEETQYF. The CDR3 nucleotides read TGTGCCAGCAGCTTATTGGAACAGGATGAAGAGACCCAGTACTTC.

This clonotype came up a few times. The chain employs TRBV6-1 and TRBJ1-2, with D possibly matching TRBD1 (5 bases). The CDR3 sequence is 13 residues long. Germline V gene sequence: CDR1 MNHNS, CDR2 SASEGT. The germline V and J ends were trimmed by 6 bases and 2 bases, with 10 bases remaining between them. The CDR3 sequence is CASRVTVNYGYTF. CDR3 bases: TGTGCCAGCAGGGTGACAGTCAACTATGGCTACACCTTC.

The chain recombines TRBV5-6 with TRBJ1-2; maybe TRBD1 (5 bases). Germline CDR1 and CDR2: SGHDT and YYEEEE. Trimming stripped 2 bases from V and 6 bases from J, with 11 bases between. The CDR3 has 13 amino acids. CDR3 protein: CASSFRVFDGYTF. The CDR3 bases are TGTGCCAGCAGCTTCAGGGTTTTCGATGGCTACACCTTC.

The rearrangement uses TRBV14 and TRBJ1-5; D unclear. V dropped 4 bases and J dropped 9 bases, with 13 bases sitting between them. This CDR3 has 13 residues. Germline V gene data show CDR1 as SGHDN and CDR2 as FVKESK. The CDR3 reads CASSRGRSGPQHF. The CDR3 DNA sequence: TGTGCCAGCAGCCGGGGAAGGTCGGGGCCCCAGCATTTT.

This rearrangement joins TRBV7-8 to TRBJ1-1; TRBD1 matches 7 bases. J lost 0 bases, V lost 1 base, and 8 bases had no gene match. Germline V lookup: CDR1 SGHVS, CDR2 FQNEAQ. The CDR3 extends over 17 amino acids. DNA for the CDR3: TGTGCCAGCAGCTTAGTGGGGACAGACGGAATGAACACTGAAGCTTTCTTT. It encodes CASSLVGTDGMNTEAFF.

This clonotype has only a few counts. This chain uses TRBV7-9 with TRBJ1-2; maybe TRBD1 (6 bases). V lost 3 bases and J 4 bases, leaving 15 bases between the germline ends. CDR3 size: 15 residues. Germline CDR1 reads SEHNR; CDR2 reads FQNEAQ (reference sequence). The CDR3 here is CASSFPTGAGYGYTF. The CDR3 DNA sequence: TGTGCCAGCAGCTTCCCGACGGGGGCGGGCTATGGCTACACCTTC. Variable domain in full (rest from reference TRBV7-9 and TRBJ1-2): DTGVSQNPRHKITKRGQNVTFRCDPISEHNRLYWYRQTLGQGPEFLTYFQNEAQLEKSRLLSDRFSAERPKGSFSTLEIQRTEQGDSAMYLCASSFPTGAGYGYTFGSGTRLTVV.